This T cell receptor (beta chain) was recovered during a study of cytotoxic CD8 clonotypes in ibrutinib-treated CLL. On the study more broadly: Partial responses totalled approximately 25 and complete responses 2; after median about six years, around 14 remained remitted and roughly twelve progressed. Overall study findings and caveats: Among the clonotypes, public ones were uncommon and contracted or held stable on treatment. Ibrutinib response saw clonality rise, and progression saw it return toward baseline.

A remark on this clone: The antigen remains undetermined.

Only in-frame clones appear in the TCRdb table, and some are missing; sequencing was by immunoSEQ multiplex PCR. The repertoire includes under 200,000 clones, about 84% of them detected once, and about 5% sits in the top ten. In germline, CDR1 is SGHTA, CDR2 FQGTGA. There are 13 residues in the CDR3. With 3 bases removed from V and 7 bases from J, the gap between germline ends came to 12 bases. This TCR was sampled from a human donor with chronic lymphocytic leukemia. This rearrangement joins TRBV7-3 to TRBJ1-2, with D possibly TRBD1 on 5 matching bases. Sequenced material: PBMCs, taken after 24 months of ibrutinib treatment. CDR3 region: CASSFNQGSGYTF. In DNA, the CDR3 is TGTGCCAGCAGCTTCAATCAGGGATCTGGCTACACCTTC.